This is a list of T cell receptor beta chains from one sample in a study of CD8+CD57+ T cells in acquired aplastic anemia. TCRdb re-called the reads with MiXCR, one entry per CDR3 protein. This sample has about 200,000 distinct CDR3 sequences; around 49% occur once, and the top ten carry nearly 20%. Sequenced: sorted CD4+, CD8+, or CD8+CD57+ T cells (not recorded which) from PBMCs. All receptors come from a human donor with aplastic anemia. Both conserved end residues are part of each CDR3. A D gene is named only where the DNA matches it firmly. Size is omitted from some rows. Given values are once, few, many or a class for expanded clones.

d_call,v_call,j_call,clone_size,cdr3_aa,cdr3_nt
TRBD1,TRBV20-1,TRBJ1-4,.,CSAREDRAAATNEKLFF,TGCAGTGCTAGAGAGGACAGGGCCGCCGCAACTAATGAAAAACTGTTTTTT
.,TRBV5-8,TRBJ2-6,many,CASSLGGPGANVLTF,TGTGCCAGCAGCTTGGGGGGTCCTGGGGCCAACGTCCTGACTTTC
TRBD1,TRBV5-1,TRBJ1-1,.,CASSSDRGLITEAFF,TGCGCCAGCAGCTCGGACAGGGGGCTAATCACTGAAGCTTTCTTT
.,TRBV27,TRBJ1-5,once,CASSLRGGLQPQHF,TGTGCCAGCAGTCTAAGGGGGGGGCTTCAGCCCCAGCATTTT
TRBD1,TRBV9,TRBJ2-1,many,CASSGQGADNEQFF,TGTGCCAGCAGCGGACAGGGGGCCGACAATGAGCAGTTCTTC
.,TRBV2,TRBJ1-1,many,CASLDHSMNTEAFF,TGTGCCAGCCTCGATCACAGCATGAACACTGAAGCTTTCTTT
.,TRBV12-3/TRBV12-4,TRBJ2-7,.,CASSQQYEQYF,TGTGCCAGCAGCCAACAGTACGAGCAGTACTTC
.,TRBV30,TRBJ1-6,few,CAWSEQGNSPLHF,TGTGCCTGGAGTGAGCAGGGGAATTCACCCCTCCACTTT
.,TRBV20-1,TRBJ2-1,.,CSASVGGPYNEQFF,TGCAGTGCTAGTGTGGGGGGGCCTTACAATGAGCAGTTCTTC
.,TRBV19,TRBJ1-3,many,CASSPGTGPDGNTIYF,TGTGCCAGTAGTCCCGGGACGGGTCCTGATGGAAACACCATATATTTT
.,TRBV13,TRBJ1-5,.,CASSQGGGGNRGPQHF,TGTGCCAGCAGCCAAGGAGGGGGGGGTAATCGCGGCCCCCAGCATTTT
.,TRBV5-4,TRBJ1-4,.,CASSLARGTDEKLFF,TGTGCCAGCAGCTTGGCGAGGGGGACTGATGAAAAACTGTTTTTT
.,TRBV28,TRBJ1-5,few,CASSFIAGGNQPQHF,TGTGCCAGCAGTTTTATTGCCGGGGGCAATCAGCCCCAGCATTTT
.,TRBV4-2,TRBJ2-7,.,CASSQVWGPTYEQYF,TGTGCCAGCAGCCAAGTGTGGGGGCCAACCTACGAGCAGTACTTC
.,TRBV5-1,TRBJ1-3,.,CASSLGGNLWRNTIYF,TGCGCCAGCAGCTTGGGGGGTAACCTCTGGAGAAACACCATATATTTT
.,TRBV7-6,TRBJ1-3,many,CASSSGTSGNTIYF,TGTGCCAGCAGCTCCGGGACCTCTGGAAACACCATATATTTT
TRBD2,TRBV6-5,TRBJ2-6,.,CASSRGGLGGLTF,TGTGCCAGCAGTCGGGGGGGGCTGGGGGGACTGACTTTC
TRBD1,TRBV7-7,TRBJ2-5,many,CASSHGQGIQEIQYF,TGTGCTAGCAGCCATGGACAGGGGATCCAAGAGATCCAGTACTTC
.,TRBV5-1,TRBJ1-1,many,CASSSQNTEAFF,TGCGCCAGCAGCTCGCAGAACACTGAAGCTTTCTTT
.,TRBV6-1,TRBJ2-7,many,CASSEFRSSYEQYF,TGTGCCAGCAGTGAATTTCGCAGCTCCTACGAGCAGTACTTC
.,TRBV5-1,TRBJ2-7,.,CASSLLGGEQYF,TGCGCCAGCAGCCTGCTAGGAGGGGAGCAGTACTTC
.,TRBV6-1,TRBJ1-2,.,CGGEGGYTF,TGTGGAGGGGAGGGCGGCTACACCTTC
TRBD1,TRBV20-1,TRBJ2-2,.,CSVGAGGLAGELFF,TGCAGCGTTGGGGCAGGGGGTCTAGCCGGGGAGCTGTTTTTT